The present T cell receptor (beta chain) was sequenced within a study of CD8 T cells in ankylosing spondylitis (dated by TCRdb to the late 2010s). Notes on the research overall: T cell receptor beta repertoires were profiled in healthy donors and ankylosing spondylitis patients so that disease-linked TCR variants could be found. The whole study cohort included roughly 110 healthy donors and roughly 24 ankylosing spondylitis patients. Peripheral blood samples were taken, and synovial fluid was additionally collected from ankylosing spondylitis patients. General study outcomes and caveats: The disease-linked clones had a CD8+ phenotype and were found at relatively low frequencies in peripheral blood. Blood from ankylosing spondylitis patients appeared to be characterized by a TCR beta motif composed of roughly 8 highly homologous amino acid variants. Some of the motif variants had been reported before in the synovial fluid and blood of reactive arthritis patients, a finding that suggests common disease-initiation mechanisms. The disease-linked clones were reported as significantly enriched in matched synovial fluid samples from ankylosing spondylitis patients.

The CDR3 contains 13 residues, cysteine and phenylalanine counted. Just the 39-base CDR3 DNA is kept, in frame starting at base 1. Sequences SGHRS (CDR1) and YFSETQ (CDR2) are obtained from the germline V gene. The trim is 3 bases for V and 4 bases for J, with a gap of 10 bases between the germline ends. The data were produced on an Illumina HiSeq 2500. Quantitative 5'-RACE with molecular barcodes was the method used to prepare the TCR beta libraries. Under the source paper's analysis protocol: A new computational method based on a probabilistic model of VDJ rearrangement was used to identify disease-linked TCR variants. TCRdb cleaned the public reads at Q25 with fastp, built clones with MiXCR and kept in-frame beta chains. Identical CDR3 proteins give one entry, which carries the most common genes and DNA. These V and J calls are TCRdb output, not the study's own analysis. In all, the sample holds under 250,000 distinct CDR3 sequences, and around 7.9% of those were seen once. The ten top clones hold about 14% of the sample.

This clonotype was counted at least ten times. The antigen this receptor binds is unknown. There are no base qualities to consult, and no much larger clone falls within one base. The clonotype was recovered from a male donor with ankylosing spondylitis. Material for sequencing was blood, either unsorted or a sorted T cell fraction (not recorded which). The V gene is TRBV5-1 and the J gene is TRBJ1-2, with a weak D call of TRBD1 (5 bases match). The DNA is as follows: TGCGCCAGCAGCTCGACAGATTTCTATGGCTACACCTTC. Its protein product is CASSSTDFYGYTF.